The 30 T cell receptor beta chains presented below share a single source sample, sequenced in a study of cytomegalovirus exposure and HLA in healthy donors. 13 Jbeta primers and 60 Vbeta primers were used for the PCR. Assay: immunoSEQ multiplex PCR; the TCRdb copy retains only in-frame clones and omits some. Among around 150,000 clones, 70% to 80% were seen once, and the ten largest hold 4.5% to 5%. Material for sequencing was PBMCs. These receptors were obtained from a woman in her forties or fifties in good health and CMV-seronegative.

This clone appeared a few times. CDR3 sequence reads: CASRRYNEKLFF. For the CDR3, the DNA is TGTGCCAGCAGACGGTATAATGAAAAACTGTTTTTT. This chain connects TRBV7-2 to TRBJ1-4; D unresolved. The CDR3 is 12 residues long. Germline CDR1 is SGHTA and CDR2 is FQGNSA. Deletions cut 6 bases from V and 4 bases from J, with 6 bases between.

CDR3 bases: TGTGCCAGCAGCGTTGACAGGGCCGTATCTGGAAACACCATATATTTT. Protein: CASSVDRAVSGNTIYF. This rearrangement joins TRBV9 to TRBJ1-3, with TRBD1 matching 7 bases. With V trimmed by 2 bases and J by 1 base, 6 bases remained unmatched. The CDR3 runs to 16 residues. From germline, CDR1 is SGDLS and CDR2 YYNGEE.

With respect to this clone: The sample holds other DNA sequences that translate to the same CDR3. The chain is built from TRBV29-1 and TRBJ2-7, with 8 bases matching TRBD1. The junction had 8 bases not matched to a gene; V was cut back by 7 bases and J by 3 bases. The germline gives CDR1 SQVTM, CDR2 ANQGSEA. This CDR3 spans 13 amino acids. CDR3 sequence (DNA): TGCAGCGCGGGGCAGGGGGCGAGCTACGAGCAGTACTTC. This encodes CSAGQGASYEQYF.

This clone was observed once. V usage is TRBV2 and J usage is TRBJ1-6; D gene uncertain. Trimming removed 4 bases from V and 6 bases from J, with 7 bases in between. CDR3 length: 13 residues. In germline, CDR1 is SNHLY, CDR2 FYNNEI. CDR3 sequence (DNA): TGTGCCAGCAGTGGCAGGCTTAATTCACCCCTCCACTTT. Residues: CASSGRLNSPLHF.

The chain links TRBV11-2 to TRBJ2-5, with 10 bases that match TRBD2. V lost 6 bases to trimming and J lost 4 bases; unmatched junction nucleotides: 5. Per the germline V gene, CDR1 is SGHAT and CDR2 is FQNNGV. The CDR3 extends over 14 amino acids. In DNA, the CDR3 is TGTGCCAGCAGAATAAGCGGGGGGGCAGAGACCCAGTACTTC. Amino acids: CASRISGGAETQYF. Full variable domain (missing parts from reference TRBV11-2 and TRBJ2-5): EAGVAQSPRYKIIEKRQSVAFWCNPISGHATLYWYQQILGQGPKLLIQFQNNGVVDDSQLPKDRFSAERLKGVDSTLKIQPAKLEDSAVYLCASRISGGAETQYFGPGTRLLVL.

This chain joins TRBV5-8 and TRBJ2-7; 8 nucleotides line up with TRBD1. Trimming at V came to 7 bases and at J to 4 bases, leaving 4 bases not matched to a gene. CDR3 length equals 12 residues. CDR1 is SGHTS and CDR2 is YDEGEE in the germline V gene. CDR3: CASGDRGYEQYF. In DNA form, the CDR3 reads TGTGCCAGCGGTGACAGGGGTTACGAGCAGTACTTC.

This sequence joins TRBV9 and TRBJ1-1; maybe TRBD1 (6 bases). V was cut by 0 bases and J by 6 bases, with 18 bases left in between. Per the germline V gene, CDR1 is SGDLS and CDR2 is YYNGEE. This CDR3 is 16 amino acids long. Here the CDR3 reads CASSVGGYRDLSEAFF. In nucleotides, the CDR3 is TGTGCCAGCAGCGTAGGTGGTTACAGGGATTTGTCTGAAGCTTTCTTT.

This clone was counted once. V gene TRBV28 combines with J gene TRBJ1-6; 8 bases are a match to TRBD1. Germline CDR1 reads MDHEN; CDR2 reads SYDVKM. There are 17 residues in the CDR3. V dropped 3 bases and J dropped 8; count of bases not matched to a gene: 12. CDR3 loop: CASSFLSLRGLDSPLHF. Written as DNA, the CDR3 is TGTGCCAGCAGTTTTTTAAGCCTCAGGGGGCTCGATTCACCCCTCCACTTT.

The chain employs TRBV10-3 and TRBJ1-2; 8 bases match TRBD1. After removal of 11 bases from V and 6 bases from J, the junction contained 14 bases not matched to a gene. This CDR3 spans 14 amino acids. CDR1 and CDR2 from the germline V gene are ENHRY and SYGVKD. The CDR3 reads CAGAQGGGSDGYTF. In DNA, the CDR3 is TGTGCCGGCGCACAGGGGGGAGGTAGCGATGGCTACACCTTC.

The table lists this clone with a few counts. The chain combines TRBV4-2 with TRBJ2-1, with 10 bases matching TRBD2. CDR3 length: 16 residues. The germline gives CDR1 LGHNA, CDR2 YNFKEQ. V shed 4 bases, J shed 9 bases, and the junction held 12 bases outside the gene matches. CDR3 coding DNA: TGTGCCAGCAGCCGGAGGGGGCTAGCGGGGGAGGGTGAGCAGTTCTTC. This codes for CASSRRGLAGEGEQFF.

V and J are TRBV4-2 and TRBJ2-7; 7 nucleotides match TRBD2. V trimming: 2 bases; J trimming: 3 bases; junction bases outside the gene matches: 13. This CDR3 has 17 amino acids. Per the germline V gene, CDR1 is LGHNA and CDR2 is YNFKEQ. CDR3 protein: CASSQTQGGAPGYEQYF. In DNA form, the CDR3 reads TGTGCCAGCAGCCAAACCCAGGGAGGGGCCCCCGGCTACGAGCAGTACTTC.

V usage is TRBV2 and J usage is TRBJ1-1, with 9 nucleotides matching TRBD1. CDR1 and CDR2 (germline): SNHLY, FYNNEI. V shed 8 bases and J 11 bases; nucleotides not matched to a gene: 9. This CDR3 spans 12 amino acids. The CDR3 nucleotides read TGTGCCAGCTGGGGACAGGGAACGGGGGCTTTCTTT. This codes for CASWGQGTGAFF.

The CDR3 DNA follows: TGTGCCAGCAGCTTGGGTAGCGGGGTGGCAGAGACCCAGTACTTC. It encodes CASSLGSGVAETQYF. The chain couples TRBV5-6 to TRBJ2-5, with TRBD2 identical over 8 bases. CDR1 and CDR2 from the germline V gene are SGHDT and YYEEEE. V was pared by 0 bases and J by 4 bases, with 5 bases of the junction left unmatched. The CDR3 covers 15 residues. The full variable domain, in which reference TRBV5-6 and TRBJ2-5 provide the parts outside the CDR3, is DAGVTQSPTHLIKTRGQQVTLRCSPKSGHDTVSWYQQALGQGPQFIFQYYEEEERQRGNFPDRFSGHQFPNYSSELNVNALLLGDSALYLCASSLGSGVAETQYFGPGTRLLVL.

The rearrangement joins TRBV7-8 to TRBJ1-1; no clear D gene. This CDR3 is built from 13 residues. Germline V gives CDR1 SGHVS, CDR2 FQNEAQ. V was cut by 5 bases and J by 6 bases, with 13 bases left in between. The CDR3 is CASSIQSGSEAFF. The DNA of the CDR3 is TGTGCCAGCAGCATTCAATCGGGGTCTGAAGCTTTCTTT.

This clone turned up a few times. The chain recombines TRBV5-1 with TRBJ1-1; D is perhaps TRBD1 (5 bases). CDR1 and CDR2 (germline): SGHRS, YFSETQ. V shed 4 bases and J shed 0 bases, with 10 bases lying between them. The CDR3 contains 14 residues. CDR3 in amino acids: CASSPQVMNTEAFF. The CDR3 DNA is TGCGCCAGCAGCCCACAGGTCATGAACACTGAAGCTTTCTTT. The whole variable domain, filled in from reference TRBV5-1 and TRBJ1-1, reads KAGVTQTPRYLIKTRGQQVTLSCSPISGHRSVSWYQQTPGQGLQFLFEYFSETQRNKGNFPGRFSGRQFSNSRSEMNVSTLELGDSALYLCASSPQVMNTEAFFGQGTRLTVV.

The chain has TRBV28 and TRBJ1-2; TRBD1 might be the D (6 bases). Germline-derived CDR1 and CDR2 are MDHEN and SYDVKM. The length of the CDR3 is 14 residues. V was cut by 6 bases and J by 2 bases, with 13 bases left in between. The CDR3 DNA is TGTGCCAGCAGGGGGGCAGGAGACAACTATGGCTACACCTTC. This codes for CASRGAGDNYGYTF.

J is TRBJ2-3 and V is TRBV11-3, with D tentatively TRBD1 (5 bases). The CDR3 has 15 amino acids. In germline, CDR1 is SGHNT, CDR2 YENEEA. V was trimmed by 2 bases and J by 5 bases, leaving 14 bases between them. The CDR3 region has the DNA TGTGCCAGCAGCTTACAGGGATCTGGAATAGATACGCAGTATTTT. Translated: CASSLQGSGIDTQYF.

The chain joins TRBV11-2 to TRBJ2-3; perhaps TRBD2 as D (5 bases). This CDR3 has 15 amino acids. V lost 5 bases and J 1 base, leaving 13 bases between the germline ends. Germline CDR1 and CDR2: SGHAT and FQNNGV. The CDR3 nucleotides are TGTGCCAGCAGCAAGTGGAGTAGCGGCACAGATACGCAGTATTTT. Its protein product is CASSKWSSGTDTQYF.

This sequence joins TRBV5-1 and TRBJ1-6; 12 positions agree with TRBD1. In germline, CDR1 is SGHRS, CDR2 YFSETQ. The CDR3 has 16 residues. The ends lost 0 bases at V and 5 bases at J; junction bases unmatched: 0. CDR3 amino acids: CASSLGDRGHNSPLHF. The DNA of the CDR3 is TGCGCCAGCAGCTTGGGGGACAGGGGGCATAATTCACCCCTCCACTTT.

The CDR3 loop is CASSLFSRGVAGELFF. The CDR3 region has the DNA TGTGCCAGCAGCTTATTTTCGCGGGGGGTCGCCGGGGAGCTGTTTTTT. V gene TRBV11-3 combines with J gene TRBJ2-2; 8 positions agree with TRBD2. This CDR3 contains 16 residues. CDR1 is SGHNT, CDR2 YENEEA, per germline. Unmatched junction bases numbered 8, after V lost 2 bases and J lost 6 bases.

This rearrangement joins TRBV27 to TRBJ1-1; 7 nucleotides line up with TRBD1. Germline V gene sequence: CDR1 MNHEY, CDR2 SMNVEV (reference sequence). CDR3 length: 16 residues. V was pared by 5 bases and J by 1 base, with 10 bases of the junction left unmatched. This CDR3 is CASSPTPGQKNTEAFF. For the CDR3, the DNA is TGTGCCAGCAGTCCTACTCCGGGACAGAAGAACACTGAAGCTTTCTTT.

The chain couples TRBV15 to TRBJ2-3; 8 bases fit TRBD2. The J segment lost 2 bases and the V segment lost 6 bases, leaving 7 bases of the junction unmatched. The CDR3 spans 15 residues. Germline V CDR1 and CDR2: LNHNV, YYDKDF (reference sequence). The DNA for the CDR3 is TGTGCCACCAGTGAAGCAGCGGGGGCCACAGATACGCAGTATTTT. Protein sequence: CATSEAAGATDTQYF.

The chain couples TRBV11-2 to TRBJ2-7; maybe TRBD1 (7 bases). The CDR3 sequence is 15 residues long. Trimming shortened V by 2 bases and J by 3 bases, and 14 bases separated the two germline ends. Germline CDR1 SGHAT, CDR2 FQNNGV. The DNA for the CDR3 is TGTGCCAGCAGCTTATCCCAGGGGGGTTTCTACGAGCAGTACTTC. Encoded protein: CASSLSQGGFYEQYF.

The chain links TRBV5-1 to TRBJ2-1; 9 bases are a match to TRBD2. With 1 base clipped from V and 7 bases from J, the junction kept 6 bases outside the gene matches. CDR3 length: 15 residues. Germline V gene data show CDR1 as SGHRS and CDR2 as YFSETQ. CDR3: CASSLLSGGYNEQFF. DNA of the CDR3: TGCGCCAGCAGCTTGCTCAGCGGGGGGTATAATGAGCAGTTCTTC.

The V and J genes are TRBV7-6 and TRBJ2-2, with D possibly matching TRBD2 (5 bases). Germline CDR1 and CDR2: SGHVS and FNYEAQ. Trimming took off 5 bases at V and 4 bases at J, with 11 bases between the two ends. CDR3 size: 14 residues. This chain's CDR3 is CASSLGLITGELFF. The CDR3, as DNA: TGTGCCAGCAGCCTAGGACTGATCACCGGGGAGCTGTTTTTT.

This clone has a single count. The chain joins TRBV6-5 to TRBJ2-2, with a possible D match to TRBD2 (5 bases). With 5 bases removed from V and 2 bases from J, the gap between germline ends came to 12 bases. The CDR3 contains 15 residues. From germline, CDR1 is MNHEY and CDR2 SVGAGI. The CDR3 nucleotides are TGTGCCAGCAGTACCAACGGGGTAAACACCGGGGAGCTGTTTTTT. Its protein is CASSTNGVNTGELFF.

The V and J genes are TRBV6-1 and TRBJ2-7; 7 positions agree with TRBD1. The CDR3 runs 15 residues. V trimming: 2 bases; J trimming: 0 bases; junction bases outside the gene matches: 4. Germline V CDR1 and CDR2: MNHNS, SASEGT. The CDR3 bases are TGTGCCAGCAGTGAACGAGGGGGCTTCTCCTACGAGCAGTACTTC. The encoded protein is CASSERGGFSYEQYF.

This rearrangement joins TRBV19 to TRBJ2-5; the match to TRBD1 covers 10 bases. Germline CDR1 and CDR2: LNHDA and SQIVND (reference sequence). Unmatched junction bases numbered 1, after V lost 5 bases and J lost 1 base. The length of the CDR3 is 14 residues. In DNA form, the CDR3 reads TGTGCCAGTAGTTGGACAGGGGGCCAAGAGACCCAGTACTTC. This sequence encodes CASSWTGGQETQYF.

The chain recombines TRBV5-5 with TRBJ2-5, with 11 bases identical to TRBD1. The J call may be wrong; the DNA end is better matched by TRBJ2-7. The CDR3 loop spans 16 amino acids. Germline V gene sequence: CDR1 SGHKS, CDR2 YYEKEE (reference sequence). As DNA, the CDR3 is TGTGCCAGCAGCCGTACAGGACAGGGGGCATTCTACGAGCAGTACTTC. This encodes CASSRTGQGAFYEQYF.

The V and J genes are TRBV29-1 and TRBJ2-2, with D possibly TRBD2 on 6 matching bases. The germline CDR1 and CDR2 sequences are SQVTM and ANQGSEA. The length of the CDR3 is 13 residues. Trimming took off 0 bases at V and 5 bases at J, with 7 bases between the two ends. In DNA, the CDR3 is TGCAGCGTTGAAGATGGGGGGACCGGGGAGCTGTTTTTT. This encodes CSVEDGGTGELFF.